A single sample gave rise to the 12 T cell receptor beta chains below, sequenced in a study of post-analysis software for immune sequencing data. Study results and limitations: Compared with controls, patients had more of about 5 TRBV segments, including TRBV5-6, TRBV5-1 and TRBV20-1.

TCR beta cDNA libraries included unique molecular identifiers. TCRdb reprocessed the PCR reads with MiXCR, giving one entry per CDR3 protein. The sample holds around 500,000 distinct CDR3 sequences, roughly 34% seen once. For these TCRs, the target antigens are not known. Sequencing was done on a sample of blood. The receptors stem from a girl aged 2-17 years with multiple sclerosis.

The chain employs TRBV12-3 or TRBV12-4 and TRBJ1-2, with D perhaps matching TRBD1 (5 bases). CDR3 size: 13 residues. The ends were cut back, 6 bases at V and 2 bases at J, with 10 bases in the middle. CDR3: CASRRGRNYGYTF. The DNA for the CDR3 is TGTGCCAGCAGGAGGGGACGGAACTATGGCTACACCTTC.

This clonotype was counted only a few times. The V call is TRBV3-1, the J call TRBJ2-7; perhaps TRBD1 as D (5 bases). The J call may be faulty, since TRBJ2-5 better matches the DNA end. The CDR3 loop spans 14 amino acids. The germline V gene has CDR1 LGHDT and CDR2 YNNKEL (reference sequence). This chain's CDR3 is CASSQDDSSETQYF. As DNA, the CDR3 is TGTGCCAGCAGCCAAGACGACAGCTCAGAGACCCAGTACTTC.

The chain has TRBV6-1 and TRBJ2-1; TRBD2 is a possible D gene (6 bases). Germline V gene data show CDR1 as MNHNS and CDR2 as SASEGT. V gave up 1 base and J gave up 1 base, with 17 bases separating them. This CDR3 is built from 18 residues. This chain's CDR3 is CASSEVPLGLASYNEQFF. CDR3 coding DNA: TGTGCCAGCAGTGAAGTCCCCCTGGGGCTAGCGTCCTACAATGAGCAGTTCTTC.

About this clonotype itself: The conserved phenylalanine or tryptophan is not found at the CDR3 terminus, so this likely reflects a read error. V and J are TRBV12-3 or TRBV12-4 and TRBJ2-3; no definite D call. Trimming pared 5 bases from V and 4 bases from J, leaving 13 bases between. CDR3 size: 14 residues. CDR3 in DNA: TGTGCCAGCAGTCCCACAGTGAGAGCAGATACGCAGTATTCC. Translating it yields CASSPTVRADTQYS.

The rearrangement joins TRBV12-3 or TRBV12-4 to TRBJ2-1; D possibly corresponds to TRBD1 (6 bases). This CDR3 has 14 amino acids. Trimming pared 8 bases from V and 1 base from J, leaving 12 bases between. The CDR3 DNA is TGTGCCAGCCGCGAAGGGGGATCCTACAATGAGCAGTTCTTC. Amino acid sequence: CASREGGSYNEQFF.

The chain couples TRBV5-1 to TRBJ1-2; no clear D. The CDR3 consists of 13 residues. Trimming took 0 bases from V and 4 from J, leaving 7 bases between them. Germline CDR1 and CDR2: SGHRS and YFSETQ. In DNA form, the CDR3 reads TGCGCCAGCAGCTTGGACGAAGGCTATGGCTACACCTTC. This translates into CASSLDEGYGYTF.

This clonotype was seen only a few times. Relative to the germline gene, one junction end is altered; a read error may explain this. This chain uses TRBV12-3 or TRBV12-4 with TRBJ2-5; D perhaps matches TRBD1 (5 bases). This CDR3 contains 14 residues. CDR3 sequence reads: CASSLFSREEAQYF. The CDR3 coding sequence is TGTGCCAGCAGTTTATTCTCCAGGGAAGAGGCCCAGTACTTC.

The gene calls are TRBV6-6 and TRBJ1-2; possibly TRBD1 for D (5 bases). This CDR3 region has 14 residues. Germline-derived CDR1 and CDR2 are MNHNY and SVGAGI (reference sequence). Deletions cut 4 bases from V and 5 bases from J, with 14 bases between. CDR3 region: CASSSDGTEYGYTF. The CDR3 coding sequence is TGTGCCAGCAGTTCAGACGGGACGGAGTATGGCTACACCTTC.

V and J are TRBV20-1 and TRBJ2-5; 8 bases match TRBD2. The V and J ends lost 0 bases and 2 bases, in that order; junction bases with no gene match: 11. Germline CDR1 and CDR2: DFQATT and SNEGSKA (reference sequence). This CDR3 has 17 residues. CDR3 in DNA: TGCAGTGCTAGAGACCCTTTGCGCGGGGGGCATCAAGAGACCCAGTACTTC. Its translation is CSARDPLRGGHQETQYF.

This clonotype was recorded only once. J is TRBJ2-5 and V is TRBV5-1; unclear D gene. Looked up from germline, CDR1 is SGHRS and CDR2 is YFSETQ. The CDR3 contains 13 residues. CDR3 residues: CVSRKSDQETQYF. The DNA of the CDR3 is TGCGTCAGTCGCAAGAGTGACCAAGAGACCCAGTACTTC.

The table lists this clonotype with many counts. In nucleotides, the CDR3 is TGCGCCAGCAGCCCCGGGGGGCAGGGATCCTACAATGAGCAGTTCTTC. Protein product: CASSPGGQGSYNEQFF. The rearrangement uses TRBV5-1 and TRBJ2-1, with D perhaps matching TRBD2 (7 bases). There are 16 residues in the CDR3. Germline loops: CDR1 SGHRS, CDR2 YFSETQ. The V and J ends lost 4 bases and 1 base respectively, with 15 bases between them.

This chain joins TRBV14 and TRBJ2-1; 7 bases are shared with TRBD1. The J call is in doubt because the DNA end fits TRBJ2-7 better. Germline loops: CDR1 SGHDN, CDR2 FVKESK. The CDR3 is 15 amino acids. The CDR3 region has the DNA TGTGCCAGCAGCCCACTGACAGGGCCCTACAATGAGCAGTACTTC. Translation: CASSPLTGPYNEQYF.